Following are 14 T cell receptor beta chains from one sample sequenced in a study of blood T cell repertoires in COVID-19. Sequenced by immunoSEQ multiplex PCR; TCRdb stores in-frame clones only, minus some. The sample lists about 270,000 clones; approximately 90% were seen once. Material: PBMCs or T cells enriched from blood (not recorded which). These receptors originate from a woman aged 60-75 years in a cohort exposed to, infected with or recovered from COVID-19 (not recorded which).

CDR3 DNA sequence: TGTGCCAGCAGAAAGGGGGTATACAATGAGCAGTTCTTC. This codes for CASRKGVYNEQFF. The chain uses TRBV12-3 or TRBV12-4 and TRBJ2-1; D perhaps matches TRBD1 (6 bases). CDR3 length: 13 residues. V was cut by 6 bases and J by 4 bases, with 10 bases left in between.

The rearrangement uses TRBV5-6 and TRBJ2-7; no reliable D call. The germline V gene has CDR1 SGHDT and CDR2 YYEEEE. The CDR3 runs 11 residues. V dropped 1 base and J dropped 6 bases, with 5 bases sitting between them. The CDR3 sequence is CASSLYGEQYF. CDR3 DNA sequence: TGTGCCAGCAGCTTGTACGGCGAGCAGTACTTC.

CDR3 DNA: TGCGCCAGCGGGGGGAGCGGGAGCCCAGATACGCAGTATTTT. It yields the protein CASGGSGSPDTQYF. The chain couples TRBV10-2 to TRBJ2-3, with TRBD2 matching over 8 bases. The CDR3 sequence is 14 residues long. V gave up 8 bases and J gave up 4 bases; unmatched junction bases: 8. Per the germline V gene, CDR1 is WSHSY and CDR2 is SAAADI.

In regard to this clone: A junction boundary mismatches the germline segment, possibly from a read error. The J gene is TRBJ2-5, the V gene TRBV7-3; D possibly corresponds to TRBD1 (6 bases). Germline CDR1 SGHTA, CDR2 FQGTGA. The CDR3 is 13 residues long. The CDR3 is CASSLRGQGTQYF. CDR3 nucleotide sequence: TGTGCCAGCAGCTTAAGGGGACAAGGGACCCAGTACTTC.

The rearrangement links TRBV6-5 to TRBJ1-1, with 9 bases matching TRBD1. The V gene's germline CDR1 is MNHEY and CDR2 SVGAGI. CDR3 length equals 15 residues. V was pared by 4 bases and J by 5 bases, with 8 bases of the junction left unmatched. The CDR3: CASSFPTGGKTEAFF. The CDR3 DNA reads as TGTGCCAGCAGTTTTCCTACAGGGGGCAAAACTGAAGCTTTCTTT.

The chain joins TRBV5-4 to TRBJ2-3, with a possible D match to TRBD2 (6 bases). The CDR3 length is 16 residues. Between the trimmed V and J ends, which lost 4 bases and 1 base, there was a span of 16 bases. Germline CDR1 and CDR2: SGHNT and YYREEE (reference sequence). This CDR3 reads CASSHKPGLRTDTQYF. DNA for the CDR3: TGTGCCAGCAGCCACAAGCCGGGACTCCGCACAGATACGCAGTATTTT.

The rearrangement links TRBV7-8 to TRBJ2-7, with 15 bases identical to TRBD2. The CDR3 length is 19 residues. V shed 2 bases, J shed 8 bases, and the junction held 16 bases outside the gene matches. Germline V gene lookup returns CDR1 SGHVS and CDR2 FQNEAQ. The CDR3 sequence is CASSLRESGLAGGPPQQYF. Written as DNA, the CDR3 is TGTGCCAGCAGCTTAAGGGAGTCGGGACTAGCGGGAGGCCCACCCCAGCAGTACTTC.

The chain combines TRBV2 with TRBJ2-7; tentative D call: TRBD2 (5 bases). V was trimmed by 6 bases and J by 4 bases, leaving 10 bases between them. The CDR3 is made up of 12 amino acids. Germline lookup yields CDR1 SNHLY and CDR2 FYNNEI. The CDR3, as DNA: TGTGCCAGCAGGAAACTAGGATACGAGCAGTACTTC. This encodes CASRKLGYEQYF.

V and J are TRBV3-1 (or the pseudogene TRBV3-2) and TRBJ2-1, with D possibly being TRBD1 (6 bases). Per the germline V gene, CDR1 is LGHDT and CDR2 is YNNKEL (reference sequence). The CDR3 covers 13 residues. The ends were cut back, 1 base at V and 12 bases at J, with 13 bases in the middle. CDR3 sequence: CASSQGFEQGQFF. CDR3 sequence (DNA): TGTGCCAGCAGCCAAGGGTTCGAACAGGGGCAGTTCTTC.

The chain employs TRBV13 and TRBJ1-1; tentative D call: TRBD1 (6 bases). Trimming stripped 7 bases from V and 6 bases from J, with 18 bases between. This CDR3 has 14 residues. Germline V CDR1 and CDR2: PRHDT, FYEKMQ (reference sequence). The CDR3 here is CASMSGGQRAEAFF. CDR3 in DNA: TGTGCCAGCATGTCGGGGGGCCAGCGGGCTGAAGCTTTCTTT.

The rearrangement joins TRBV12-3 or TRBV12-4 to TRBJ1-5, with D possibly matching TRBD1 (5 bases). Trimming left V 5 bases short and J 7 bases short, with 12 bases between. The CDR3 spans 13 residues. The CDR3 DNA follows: TGTGCCAGCAGTCAGGGTTATGGACAGCCCCAGCATTTT. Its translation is CASSQGYGQPQHF.

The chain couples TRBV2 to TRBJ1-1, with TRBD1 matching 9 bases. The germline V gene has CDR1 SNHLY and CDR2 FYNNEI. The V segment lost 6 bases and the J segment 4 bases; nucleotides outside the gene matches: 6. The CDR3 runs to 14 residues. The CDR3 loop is CASRRGQGSTEAFF. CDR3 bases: TGTGCCAGCAGAAGGGGACAGGGAAGCACTGAAGCTTTCTTT.

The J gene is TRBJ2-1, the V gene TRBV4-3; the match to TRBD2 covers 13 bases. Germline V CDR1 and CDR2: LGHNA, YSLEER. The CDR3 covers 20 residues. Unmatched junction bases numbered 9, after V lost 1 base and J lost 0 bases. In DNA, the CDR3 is TGCGCCAGCAGCCAAGGAGCCGGGACTAGCGGGACCAGCTCCTACAATGAGCAGTTCTTC. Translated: CASSQGAGTSGTSSYNEQFF.

The CDR3 sequence: CASSLSLETQYF. The CDR3 nucleotides are TGTGCCAGCAGTTTATCCCTGGAGACCCAGTACTTC. The V call is TRBV28, the J call TRBJ2-5; D not certain. The CDR3 sequence is 12 residues long. Germline loops: CDR1 MDHEN, CDR2 SYDVKM. V was shortened by 1 base and J by 5 bases, with 5 bases between the two germline ends.